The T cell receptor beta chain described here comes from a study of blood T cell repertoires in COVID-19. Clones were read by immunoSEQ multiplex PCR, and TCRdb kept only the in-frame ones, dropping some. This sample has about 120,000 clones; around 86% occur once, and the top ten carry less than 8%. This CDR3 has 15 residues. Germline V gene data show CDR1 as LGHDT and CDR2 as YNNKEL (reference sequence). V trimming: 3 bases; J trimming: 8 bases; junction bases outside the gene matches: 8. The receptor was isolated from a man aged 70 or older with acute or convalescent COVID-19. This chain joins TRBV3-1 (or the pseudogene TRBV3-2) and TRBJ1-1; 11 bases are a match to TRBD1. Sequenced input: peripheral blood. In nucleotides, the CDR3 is TGTGCCAGCAGCCATCGGGACAGGGGGACGGGCGAAGCTTTCTTT. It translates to CASSHRDRGTGEAFF.